This T cell receptor (beta chain) was captured by sequencing in a study of cytomegalovirus exposure and HLA in healthy donors. General study points: Rates of TCR association differed by HLA locus in a later analysis, with DRB1 highest and HLA-C lowest. The authors listed some 160 TCR beta chains as cytomegalovirus-associated. In an earlier analysis, productive rearrangement rates for most beta V segments clustered near 87% or 30%.

It was with 60 Vbeta and 13 Jbeta primers that the PCR ran. Libraries were prepared by immunoSEQ multiplex PCR; TCRdb keeps only in-frame clonotypes and omits some of them. The sample holds around 150,000 clones, approximately 80% seen once. This clone was seen a handful of times. Its antigen is not known. Germline CDR1 reads LNHDA; CDR2 reads SQIVND (reference sequence). The trim removed 5 bases at V and 4 bases at J, leaving 11 bases unmatched. This CDR3 has 16 residues. This clonotype originated in a woman under 40 in good health and CMV-seropositive. This chain links TRBV19 with TRBJ1-3, with TRBD1 matching 7 bases. The sample was PBMCs. CDR3: CASSPRDSSWGNTIYF. The CDR3 nucleotides are TGTGCCAGTAGTCCGCGGGACAGTTCGTGGGGAAACACCATATATTTT.